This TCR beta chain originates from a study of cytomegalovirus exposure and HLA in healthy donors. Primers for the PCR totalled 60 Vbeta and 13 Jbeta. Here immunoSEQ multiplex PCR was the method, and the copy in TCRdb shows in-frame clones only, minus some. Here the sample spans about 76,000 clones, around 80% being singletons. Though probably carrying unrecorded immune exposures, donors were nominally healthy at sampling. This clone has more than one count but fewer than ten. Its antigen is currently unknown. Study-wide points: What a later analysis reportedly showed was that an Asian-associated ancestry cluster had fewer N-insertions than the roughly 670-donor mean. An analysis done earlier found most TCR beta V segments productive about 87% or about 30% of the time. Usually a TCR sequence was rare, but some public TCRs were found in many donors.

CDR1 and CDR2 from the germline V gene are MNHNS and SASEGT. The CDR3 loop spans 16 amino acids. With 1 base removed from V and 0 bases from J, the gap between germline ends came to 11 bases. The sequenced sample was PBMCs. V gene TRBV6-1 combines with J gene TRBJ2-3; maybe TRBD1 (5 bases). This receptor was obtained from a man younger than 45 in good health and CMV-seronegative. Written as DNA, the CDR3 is TGTGCCAGCAGTGAAGGGTCAGGGCCTAGCACAGATACGCAGTATTTT. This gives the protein CASSEGSGPSTDTQYF.